Presented here are 9 T cell receptor beta chains from one specimen sequenced in a study of CD8 T cells in Susac syndrome. Random hexamers were used to reverse transcribe about 0.5 to 1 ug of RNA. One entry per CDR3 protein, called by TCRdb with MiXCR from the immunoSEQ multiplex PCR reads. The table shows over 350,000 distinct CDR3 sequences, with approximately 89% occurring only once. The sample taken for sequencing was CD8+ T cells from PBMCs. The source of these receptors is a human donor with multiple sclerosis.

The gene calls are TRBV7-3 and TRBJ2-2; perhaps TRBD1 as D (6 bases). The CDR3 loop spans 14 amino acids. CDR1 SGHTA and CDR2 FQGTGA come from the germline V gene. Deletions cut 5 bases from V and 4 bases from J, with 11 bases between. Here the CDR3 reads CASSIQGFTGELFF. In nucleotides, the CDR3 is TGTGCCAGCAGCATACAGGGTTTCACCGGGGAGCTGTTTTTT.

The V gene is TRBV7-6, the J gene TRBJ2-6; D uncertain. CDR1 is SGHVS and CDR2 is FNYEAQ in the germline V gene. The CDR3 length is 15 residues. Trimming removed 1 base at V and 2 bases at J, with 6 bases between. The CDR3 DNA follows: TGTGCCAGCAGCTTAGGTTTTCCTGGGGCCAACGTCCTGACTTTC. It is translated as CASSLGFPGANVLTF. The whole variable domain, filled in from reference TRBV7-6 and TRBJ2-6, reads GAGVSQSPRYKVTKRGQDVALRCDPISGHVSLYWYRQALGQGPEFLTYFNYEAQQDKSGLPNDRFSAERPEGSISTLTIQRTEQRDSAMYRCASSLGFPGANVLTFGAGSRLTVL.

V and J are TRBV11-3 and TRBJ2-7; D may match TRBD1 or TRBD2 (5 bases each). Trimming removed 0 bases from V and 0 bases from J, with 12 bases in between. This CDR3 is built from 16 residues. Germline CDR1 is SGHNT and CDR2 is YENEEA. Here the CDR3 reads CASSLDQAGSSYEQYF. The CDR3 DNA is TGTGCCAGCAGCTTAGATCAGGCAGGGAGCTCCTACGAGCAGTACTTC.

Points on this clonotype: Since a much larger clone is just one base distant, this may be a read error. The chain combines TRBV11-2 with TRBJ2-7; D gene uncertain. This CDR3 has 11 amino acids. V lost 2 bases and J 2 bases, leaving 1 base between the germline ends. The germline V gene encodes CDR1 SGHAT and CDR2 FQNNGV. Here the CDR3 reads CASSLPYEQYF. CDR3 DNA: TGTGCCAGCAGCTTACCCTACGAGCAGTACTTC.

The rearrangement links TRBV7-2 to TRBJ2-7; D is possibly TRBD2 (6 bases). The CDR3 runs 16 residues. Deletions cut 0 bases from V and 2 bases from J, with 14 bases between. Germline V CDR1 and CDR2: SGHTA, FQGNSA. CDR3 amino acids: CASSLAPGAGTYEQYF. CDR3 in DNA: TGTGCCAGCAGCTTAGCGCCGGGAGCCGGAACCTACGAGCAGTACTTC.

The V call is TRBV29-1, the J call TRBJ2-1, with D tentatively TRBD1 (5 bases). The CDR3 has 11 residues. V lost 4 bases and J lost 8, with 9 bases in between. From germline, CDR1 is SQVTM and CDR2 ANQGSEA. In DNA form, the CDR3 reads TGCAGCGTTGTCAGGGCCTATGAGCAGTTCTTC. As protein: CSVVRAYEQFF.

The chain uses TRBV5-4 and TRBJ2-3; 9 nucleotides agree with TRBD2. V was pared by 3 bases and J by 4 bases, with 18 bases of the junction left unmatched. CDR1 and CDR2 (germline): SGHNT, YYREEE (reference sequence). This CDR3 region has 19 residues. CDR3 loop: CASSSLHLGRAGGSDTQYF. The CDR3 nucleotides read TGTGCCAGCAGCTCGCTCCACCTCGGCCGGGCGGGGGGGTCAGATACGCAGTATTTT.

This clonotype was counted a single time. CDR3 in amino acids: CASSVRGLAGEDTQYF. The CDR3 region has the DNA TGTGCCAGCAGTGTCCGAGGACTAGCGGGAGAAGATACGCAGTATTTT. The rearrangement joins TRBV2 to TRBJ2-3; 13 bases fit TRBD2. V trimming: 4 bases; J trimming: 5 bases; junction bases outside the gene matches: 6. Germline V gives CDR1 SNHLY, CDR2 FYNNEI. The CDR3 is 16 amino acids.

V is TRBV14 and J is TRBJ2-7; D is possibly TRBD1 or TRBD2 (6 bases each). V was trimmed by 0 bases and J by 3 bases, leaving 18 bases between them. CDR1 and CDR2 (germline): SGHDN, FVKESK. The CDR3 spans 17 residues. The CDR3 loop is CASSQEAGDSFFYEQYF. CDR3 DNA: TGTGCCAGCAGCCAAGAAGCAGGGGACTCATTTTTCTACGAGCAGTACTTC.